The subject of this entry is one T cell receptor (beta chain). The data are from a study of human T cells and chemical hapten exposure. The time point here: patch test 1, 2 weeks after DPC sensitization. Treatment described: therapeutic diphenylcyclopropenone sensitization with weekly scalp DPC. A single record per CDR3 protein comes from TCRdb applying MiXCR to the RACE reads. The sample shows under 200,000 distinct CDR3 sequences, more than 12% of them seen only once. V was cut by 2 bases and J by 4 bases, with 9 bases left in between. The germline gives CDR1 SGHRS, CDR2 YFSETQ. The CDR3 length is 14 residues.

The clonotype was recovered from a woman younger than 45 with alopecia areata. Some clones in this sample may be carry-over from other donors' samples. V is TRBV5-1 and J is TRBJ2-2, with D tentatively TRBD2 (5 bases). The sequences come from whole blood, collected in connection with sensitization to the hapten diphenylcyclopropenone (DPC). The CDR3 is CASSFEGSTGELFF. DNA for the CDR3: TGCGCCAGCAGCTTTGAGGGAAGCACCGGGGAGCTGTTTTTT.